The T cell receptor (beta chain) under discussion was sequenced for a study of OX40 agonist ivuxolimab in advanced cancers. Assay: immunoSEQ multiplex PCR; the TCRdb copy retains only in-frame clones and omits some. This table holds tens of thousands of clones, about 94% found once. The germline CDR1 and CDR2 sequences are SNHLY and FYNNEI. Trimming took 2 bases from V and 5 from J, leaving 16 bases between them. The CDR3 runs 15 residues. This TCR was recovered from an adult with an advanced solid tumor such as melanoma, head and neck, liver or kidney cancer. J is TRBJ2-7 and V is TRBV2; weak D call: TRBD1 (5 bases). The starting material was CD4+ or CD8+ T cells sorted from blood, obtained in a trial of the OX40 agonist ivuxolimab. CDR3 nucleotide sequence: TGTGCCAGCAGTGAAATCGTGACAGTCGGCGACGAGCAGTACTTC. Its translation is CASSEIVTVGDEQYF.